Listed below are T cell receptor beta chains from one sample, sequenced in a study of T cells in Graves' hyperthyroidism and ophthalmopathy. TCRdb reanalysed the multiplex PCR reads using MiXCR and keeps one entry per CDR3 protein. The sample comprises a few hundred thousand distinct CDR3 sequences, roughly 13% of which are singletons, and 30% to 40% rests with the top ten. Sequenced material: blood. Source of these receptors: a woman aged 40 to 49 with Graves' ophthalmopathy. The CDR3 runs from the conserved cysteine through the conserved F or W. D genes are given only for firm matches. The listing skips clone size in some rows; elsewhere it reads once, few, many or a size class.

V gene,J gene,D gene,clone size,CDR3 DNA,CDR3 protein
TRBV6-1,TRBJ1-3,-,many,TGTGCCAGCAGTTCCATCGGAACAGGCTCTGGAAACACCATATATTTT,CASSSIGTGSGNTIYF
TRBV20-1,TRBJ2-2,-,few,TGCAGTGCTAGAGATCGGAAAAACACCGGGGAGCTGTTTTTT,CSARDRKNTGELFF
TRBV5-1,TRBJ2-7,TRBD1,few,TGCGCCAGCAGCTTGTCCGCAGGGGGCGTAGGTCATCTCTACGAGCAGTACTTC,CASSLSAGGVGHLYEQYF
TRBV20-1,TRBJ1-6,-,-,TGCAGTGCTAGGGGTGATGTCCGGACAGTTAATTCACCCCTCCACTTT,CSARGDVRTVNSPLHF
TRBV5-6,TRBJ2-7,TRBD2,-,TGTGCCAGTCTGGGGGGGGTAACTCGCGAGCAGTACTTC,CASLGGVTREQYF
TRBV12-3/TRBV12-4,TRBJ2-7,TRBD1,many,TGTGCCAGCAGTTTAGGAGGACAGGGGTACGAGCAGTACTTC,CASSLGGQGYEQYF
TRBV20-1,TRBJ1-3,-,few,TGCAGTGCTAGAGGTCTTCGGAGCCAAGGAAACACCATATATTTT,CSARGLRSQGNTIYF
TRBV12-3/TRBV12-4,TRBJ2-2,TRBD2,many,TGTGCCAGCAGTTTAGCTCTCAGCGGGAGGATCCCCGGGGAGCTGTTTTTT,CASSLALSGRIPGELFF
TRBV11-3,TRBJ2-1,TRBD2,many,TGTGCCAGCAGCTCGCGAAGCGGGAGTCCCTACAATGAGCAGTTCTTC,CASSSRSGSPYNEQFF
TRBV10-3,TRBJ1-2,-,few,TGTGCCATCAGTGAGGCGGACTCCTATGGCTACACCTTC,CAISEADSYGYTF
TRBV7-9,TRBJ1-5,TRBD1,-,TGTGCCAGCAGCTTATTTTGGACAGGGGAGGGTAGACGGCCCCAGCATTTT,CASSLFWTGEGRRPQHF
TRBV20-1,TRBJ2-5,-,few,TGCAGTGCCATTGGAGAGGTGGGGGGAGGCCCCACCGGGGCCCAGTACTTC,CSAIGEVGGGPTGAQYF
TRBV7-9,TRBJ1-2,TRBD1,-,TGTGCCAGCAGCCCTTCTCGGGCAGGGGGCTATGGCTACACCTTC,CASSPSRAGGYGYTF
TRBV12-3/TRBV12-4,TRBJ2-3,-,many,TGTGCCAGCAGTTTAGGTCGCTCGGGGGATACGCAGTATTTT,CASSLGRSGDTQYF